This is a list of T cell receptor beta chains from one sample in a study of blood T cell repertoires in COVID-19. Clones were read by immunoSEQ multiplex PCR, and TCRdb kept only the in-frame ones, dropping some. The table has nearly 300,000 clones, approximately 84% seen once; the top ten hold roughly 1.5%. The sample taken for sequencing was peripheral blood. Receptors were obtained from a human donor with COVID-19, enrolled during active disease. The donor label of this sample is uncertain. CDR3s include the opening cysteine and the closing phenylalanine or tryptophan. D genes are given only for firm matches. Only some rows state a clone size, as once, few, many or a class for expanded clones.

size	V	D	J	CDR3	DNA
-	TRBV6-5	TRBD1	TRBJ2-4	CASSKDRVQSNIQYF	TGTGCCAGCAGTAAGGACAGGGTTCAATCAAACATTCAGTACTTC
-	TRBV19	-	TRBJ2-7	CASSISPGSYEQYF	TGTGCCAGTAGTATTTCTCCAGGGTCCTACGAGCAGTACTTC
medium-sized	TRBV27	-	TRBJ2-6	CASSPSPWGGAGANVLTF	TGTGCCAGCAGCCCATCTCCTTGGGGCGGCGCTGGGGCCAACGTCCTGACTTTC
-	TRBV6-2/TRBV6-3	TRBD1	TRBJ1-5	CASSYTGQGKNQPQHF	TGTGCCAGCAGTTACACGGGACAGGGGAAAAATCAGCCCCAGCATTTT
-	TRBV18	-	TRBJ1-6	CASSPARDSPLHF	TGTGCCAGCTCACCTGCGAGAGATTCACCCCTCCACTTT
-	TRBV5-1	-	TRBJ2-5	CASSSQGGQETQYF	TGCGCCAGCAGCTCTCAGGGAGGACAAGAGACCCAGTACTTC
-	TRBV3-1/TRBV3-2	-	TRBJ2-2	CASGSDRGRYSGRYTGELFF	TGTGCCAGCGGCTCGGACAGGGGTCGGTATAGCGGGAGGTACACCGGGGAGCTGTTTTTT
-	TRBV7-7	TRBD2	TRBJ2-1	CASSSGTSGNNEQFF	TGTGCTAGCAGCTCCGGGACTAGCGGGAACAATGAGCAGTTCTTC
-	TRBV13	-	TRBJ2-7	CASSFRGYEQYF	TGTGCCAGCAGCTTTAGGGGCTACGAGCAGTACTTC
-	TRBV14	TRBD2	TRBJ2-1	CASSQDDRLAGGFSYNEQFF	TGTGCCAGCAGCCAAGATGATCGGCTAGCGGGAGGATTCTCCTACAATGAGCAGTTCTTC
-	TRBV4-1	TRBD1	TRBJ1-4	CASSRAELRDRDEKLFF	TGCGCCAGCAGCCGAGCAGAACTCCGGGACAGGGATGAAAAACTGTTTTTT
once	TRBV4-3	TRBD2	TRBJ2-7	CASSQLAGPYEQYF	TGCGCCAGCAGCCAACTAGCGGGCCCCTACGAGCAGTACTTC
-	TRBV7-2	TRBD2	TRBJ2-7	CASSVLAGVSEQYF	TGTGCCAGCAGCGTATTAGCGGGAGTTAGCGAGCAGTACTTC
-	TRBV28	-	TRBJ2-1	CASSSPSSYNEQFF	TGTGCCAGCAGTTCCCCTTCCTCCTACAATGAGCAGTTCTTC
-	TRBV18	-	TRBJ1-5	CASSIGAGNQPQHF	TGTGCCAGCTCAATTGGGGCTGGCAATCAGCCCCAGCATTTT
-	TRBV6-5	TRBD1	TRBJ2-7	CANITGGVDEQYF	TGTGCCAATATAACAGGGGGAGTAGACGAGCAGTACTTC
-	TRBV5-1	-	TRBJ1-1	CASKLPTGRTEAFF	TGCGCCAGCAAACTACCGACAGGACGCACTGAAGCTTTCTTT
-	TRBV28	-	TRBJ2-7	CASTTNRDFSPYEQYF	TGTGCCAGCACCACTAATCGGGACTTTTCCCCCTACGAGCAGTACTTC
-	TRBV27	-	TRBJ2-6	CASRQGFGANVLTF	TGTGCCAGCCGGCAGGGTTTCGGGGCCAACGTCCTGACTTTC
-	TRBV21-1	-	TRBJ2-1	CASSSQTSGGYNEQFF	TGTGCCAGCAGCAGCCAGACTAGCGGGGGCTACAATGAGCAGTTCTTC
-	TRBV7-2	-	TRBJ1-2	CASSLGPVLEGYGYTF	TGTGCCAGCAGCTTAGGACCGGTCCTCGAGGGCTATGGCTACACCTTC
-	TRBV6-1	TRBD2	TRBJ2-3	CASSEVLAGNVDTQYF	TGTGCCAGCAGTGAAGTCCTAGCGGGAAACGTTGATACGCAGTATTTT
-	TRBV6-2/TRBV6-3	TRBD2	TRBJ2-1	CASSYSAGTSGRAGNEQFF	TGTGCCAGCAGTTACTCGGCGGGGACTAGCGGGAGGGCCGGCAATGAGCAGTTCTTC
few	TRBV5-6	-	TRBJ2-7	CASSLGEASGTF	TGTGCCAGCAGCTTGGGAGAGGCGAGCGGCACCTTC
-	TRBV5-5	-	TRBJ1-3	CASSATGPPGNTIYF	TGTGCCAGCAGCGCCACAGGGCCCCCTGGAAACACCATATATTTT
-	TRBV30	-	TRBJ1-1	CAWMRSPNTEAFF	TGTGCCTGGATGAGGAGCCCTAACACTGAAGCTTTCTTT
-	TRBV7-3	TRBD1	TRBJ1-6	CASSLSGGASPLHF	TGTGCCAGCAGCTTATCAGGGGGCGCTTCACCCCTCCACTTT
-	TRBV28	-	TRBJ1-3	CASSLRAGTIYF	TGTGCCAGCAGTTTACGGGCGGGCACCATATATTTT
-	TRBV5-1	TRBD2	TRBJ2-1	CAGSAGGGVNYNEQFF	TGCGCCGGCAGCGCCGGGGGGGGCGTGAACTACAATGAGCAGTTCTTC
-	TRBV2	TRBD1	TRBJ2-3	CASSDWTGDTDTQYF	TGTGCCAGCAGTGACTGGACAGGAGACACAGATACGCAGTATTTT
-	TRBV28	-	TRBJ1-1	CASREHRLEAFF	TGTGCCAGCAGGGAACATCGACTCGAAGCTTTCTTT
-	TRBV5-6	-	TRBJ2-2	CASSSTGNTGELFF	TGTGCCAGCAGCTCGACAGGGAACACCGGGGAGCTGTTTTTT
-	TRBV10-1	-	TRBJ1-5	CASSDTGDQPQHF	TGCGCCAGCAGTGACACCGGGGATCAGCCCCAGCATTTT
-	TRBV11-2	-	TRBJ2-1	CASSRAGEQFF	TGTGCCAGCAGCCGTGCGGGTGAGCAGTTCTTC
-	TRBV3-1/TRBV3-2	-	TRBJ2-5	CASSQGQIQETQYF	TGTGCCAGCAGCCAAGGACAGATCCAAGAGACCCAGTACTTC
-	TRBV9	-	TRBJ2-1	CASSPRLAGNEQFF	TGTGCCAGCAGCCCCCGTCTTGCAGGCAATGAGCAGTTCTTC
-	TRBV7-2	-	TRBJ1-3	CASSTNMGSGNTIYF	TGTGCCAGCAGCACTAACATGGGCTCTGGAAACACCATATATTTT
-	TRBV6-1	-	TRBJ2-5	CASSESSVKTQYF	TGTGCCAGCAGTGAATCTAGCGTGAAGACCCAGTACTTC
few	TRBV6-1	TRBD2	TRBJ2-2	CASSELLAVTGELFF	TGTGCCAGCAGTGAACTACTAGCGGTCACCGGGGAGCTGTTTTTT
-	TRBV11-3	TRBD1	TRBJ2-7	CASSFATGGEQYF	TGTGCCAGCAGCTTCGCGACAGGGGGCGAGCAGTACTTC
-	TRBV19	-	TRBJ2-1	CASRGISYNEQFF	TGTGCCTCCCGGGGGATTTCCTACAATGAGCAGTTCTTC
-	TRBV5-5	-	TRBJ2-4	CASDPQVAKNIQYF	TGTGCCAGCGACCCTCAGGTAGCCAAAAACATTCAGTACTTC
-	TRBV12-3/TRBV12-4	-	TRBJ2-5	CASSFVVETQYF	TGTGCCAGCAGTTTCGTCGTTGAGACCCAGTACTTC
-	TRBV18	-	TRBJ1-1	CASSQDSLKTNTEAFF	TGTGCCAGCTCACAGGACAGTTTGAAGACGAACACTGAAGCTTTCTTT
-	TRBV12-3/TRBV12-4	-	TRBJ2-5	CASSLQETQYF	TGTGCCAGCAGTCTCCAAGAGACCCAGTACTTC
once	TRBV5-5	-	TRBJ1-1	CASSPTPHSMNTEAFF	TGTGCCAGCAGTCCAACCCCGCACAGCATGAACACTGAAGCTTTCTTT
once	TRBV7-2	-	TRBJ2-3	CASSSKMGAPDTQYF	TGTGCCAGCAGCTCGAAGATGGGGGCCCCAGATACGCAGTATTTT
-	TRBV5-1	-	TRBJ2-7	CASRTPQGDEQYF	TGCGCCAGCAGAACCCCACAGGGCGACGAGCAGTACTTC
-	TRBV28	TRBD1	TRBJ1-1	CASTLTGVRTEAFF	TGTGCCAGCACTCTCACAGGGGTACGAACTGAAGCTTTCTTT
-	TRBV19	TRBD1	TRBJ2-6	CASSAPVRDRDRFSSGANVLTF	TGTGCCAGTAGTGCCCCCGTTAGGGACAGGGATAGGTTTAGCTCTGGGGCCAACGTCCTGACTTTC
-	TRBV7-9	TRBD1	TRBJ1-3	CASSLGTGGLGGNTIYF	TGTGCCAGCAGCTTGGGGACAGGGGGACTCGGTGGAAACACCATATATTTT
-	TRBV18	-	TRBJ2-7	CASSRDSYEQYF	TGTGCCAGCTCACGAGACTCCTACGAGCAGTACTTC
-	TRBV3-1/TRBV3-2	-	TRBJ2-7	CASSPPGLYEQYF	TGTGCCAGCAGCCCACCCGGGTTATACGAGCAGTACTTC
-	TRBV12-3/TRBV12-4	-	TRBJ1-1	CASSFSTEAFF	TGTGCCAGCAGTTTTTCTACTGAAGCTTTCTTT
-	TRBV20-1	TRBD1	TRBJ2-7	CSASTTGVTTYEQYF	TGCAGTGCTAGTACCACAGGGGTGACGACCTACGAGCAGTACTTC
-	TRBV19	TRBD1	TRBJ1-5	CASSTQGQLNQPQHF	TGTGCCAGTAGTACCCAGGGACAGTTGAATCAGCCCCAGCATTTT
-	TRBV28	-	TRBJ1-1	CASSLRHSEAFF	TGTGCCAGCAGCCTTCGACACTCTGAAGCTTTCTTT
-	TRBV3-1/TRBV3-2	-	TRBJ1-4	CASSQASTNEKLFF	TGTGCCAGCAGCCAAGCATCAACTAATGAAAAACTGTTTTTT
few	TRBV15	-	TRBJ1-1	CATSGRTGLVTEAFF	TGTGCCACCAGCGGACGTACAGGGTTGGTCACTGAAGCTTTCTTT
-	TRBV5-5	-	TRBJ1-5	CASSLDFNLNQPQHF	TGTGCCAGCAGCTTGGATTTTAACTTAAATCAGCCCCAGCATTTT